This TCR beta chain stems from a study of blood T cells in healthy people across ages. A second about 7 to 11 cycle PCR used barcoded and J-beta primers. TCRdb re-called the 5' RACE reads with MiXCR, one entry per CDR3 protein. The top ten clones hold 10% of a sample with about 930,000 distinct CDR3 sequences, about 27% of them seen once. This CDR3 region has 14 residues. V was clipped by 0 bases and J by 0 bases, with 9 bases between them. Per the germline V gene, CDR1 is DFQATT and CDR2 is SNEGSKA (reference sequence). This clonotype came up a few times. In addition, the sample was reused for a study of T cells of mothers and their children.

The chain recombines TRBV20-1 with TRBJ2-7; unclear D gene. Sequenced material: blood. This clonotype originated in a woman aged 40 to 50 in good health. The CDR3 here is CSARDRVASYEQYF. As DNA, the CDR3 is TGCAGTGCTAGAGATCGCGTAGCCTCCTACGAGCAGTACTTC.